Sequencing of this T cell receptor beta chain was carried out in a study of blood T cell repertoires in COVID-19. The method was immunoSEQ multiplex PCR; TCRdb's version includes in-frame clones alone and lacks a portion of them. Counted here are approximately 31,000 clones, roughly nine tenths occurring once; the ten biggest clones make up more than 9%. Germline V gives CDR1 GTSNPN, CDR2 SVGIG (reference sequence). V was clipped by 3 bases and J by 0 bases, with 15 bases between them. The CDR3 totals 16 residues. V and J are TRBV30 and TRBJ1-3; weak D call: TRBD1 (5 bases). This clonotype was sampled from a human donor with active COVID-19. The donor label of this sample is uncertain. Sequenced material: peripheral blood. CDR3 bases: TGTGCCTGGAGCCTGGGACTCCCTAACTCTGGAAACACCATATATTTT. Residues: CAWSLGLPNSGNTIYF.